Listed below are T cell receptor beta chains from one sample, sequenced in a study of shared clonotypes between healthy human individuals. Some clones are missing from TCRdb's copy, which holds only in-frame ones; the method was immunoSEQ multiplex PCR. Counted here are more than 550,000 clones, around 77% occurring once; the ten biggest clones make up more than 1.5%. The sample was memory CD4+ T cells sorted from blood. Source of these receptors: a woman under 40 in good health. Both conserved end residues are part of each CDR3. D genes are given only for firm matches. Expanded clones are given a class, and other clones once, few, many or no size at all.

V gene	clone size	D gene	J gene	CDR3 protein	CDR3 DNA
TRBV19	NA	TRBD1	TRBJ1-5	CASSPQGDQPQHF	TGTGCCAGTAGCCCACAGGGGGATCAGCCCCAGCATTTT
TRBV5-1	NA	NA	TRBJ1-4	CASSLGQKAEKLFF	TGCGCCAGCAGCTTGGGACAGAAGGCCGAAAAACTGTTTTTT
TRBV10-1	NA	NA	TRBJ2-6	CASSGDAGANVLTF	TGCGCCAGCAGTGGGGATGCTGGGGCCAACGTCCTGACTTTC
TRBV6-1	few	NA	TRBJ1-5	CASSASADSNQPQHF	TGTGCCAGCAGTGCGTCCGCAGATAGCAATCAGCCCCAGCATTTT
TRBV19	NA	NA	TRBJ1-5	CASSPRRGFNIGNQPQHF	TGTGCCAGTAGTCCGAGGCGAGGGTTTAATATAGGCAATCAGCCCCAGCATTTT
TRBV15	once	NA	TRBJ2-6	CATSRDWGGASGANVLTF	TGTGCCACCAGCAGAGATTGGGGGGGCGCTTCTGGGGCCAACGTCCTGACTTTC
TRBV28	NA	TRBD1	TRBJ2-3	CASSLLQGAADTQYF	TGTGCCAGCAGTTTATTGCAGGGGGCCGCAGATACGCAGTATTTT
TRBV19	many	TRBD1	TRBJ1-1	CASSILGQAEAFF	TGTGCCAGTAGTATACTGGGACAGGCTGAAGCTTTCTTT
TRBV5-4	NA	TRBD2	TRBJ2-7	CASSSAGGRAFEQYF	TGTGCCAGCAGCTCGGCTGGCGGGAGGGCCTTCGAGCAGTACTTC
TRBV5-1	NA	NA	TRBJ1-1	CASSSSTGGTEAFF	TGCGCCAGCAGCTCCTCGACAGGAGGCACTGAAGCTTTCTTT
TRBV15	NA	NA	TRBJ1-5	CATSSWRGSRNQPQHF	TGTGCCACCAGCAGCTGGAGGGGGTCACGCAATCAGCCCCAGCATTTT
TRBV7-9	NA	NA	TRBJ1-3	CASSSQGAGNTIYF	TGTGCCAGCAGCTCCCAGGGAGCCGGAAACACCATATATTTT
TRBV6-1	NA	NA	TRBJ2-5	CASSERAETQYF	TGTGCCAGCAGTGAACGGGCGGAGACCCAGTACTTC
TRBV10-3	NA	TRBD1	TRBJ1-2	CAISQGQTYGYTF	TGTGCCATCAGCCAGGGACAGACCTATGGCTACACCTTC
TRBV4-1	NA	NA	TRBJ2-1	CASRKPGTTNEQFF	TGCGCCAGCAGAAAGCCGGGAACCACCAATGAGCAGTTCTTC
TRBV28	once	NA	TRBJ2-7	CASSFGWRDSYEQYF	TGTGCCAGCAGTTTCGGATGGCGGGACTCCTACGAGCAGTACTTC
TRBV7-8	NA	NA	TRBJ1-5	CASSLESDQPQHF	TGTGCCAGCAGCTTAGAAAGCGATCAGCCCCAGCATTTT